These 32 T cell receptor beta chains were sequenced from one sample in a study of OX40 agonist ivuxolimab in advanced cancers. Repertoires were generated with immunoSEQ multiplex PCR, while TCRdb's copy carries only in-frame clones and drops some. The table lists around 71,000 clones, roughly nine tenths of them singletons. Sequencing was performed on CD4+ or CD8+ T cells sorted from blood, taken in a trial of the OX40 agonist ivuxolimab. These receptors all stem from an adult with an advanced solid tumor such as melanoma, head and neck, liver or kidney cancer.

The CDR3 spells CASKSGEAGANVLTF. The CDR3 DNA is TGTGCCAGCAAATCCGGGGAGGCTGGGGCCAACGTCCTGACTTTC. The chain employs TRBV27 and TRBJ2-6; perhaps TRBD2 as D (6 bases). CDR1 and CDR2 from the germline V gene are MNHEY and SMNVEV (reference sequence). The CDR3 covers 15 residues. V gave up 7 bases and J gave up 2 bases, with 12 bases separating them.

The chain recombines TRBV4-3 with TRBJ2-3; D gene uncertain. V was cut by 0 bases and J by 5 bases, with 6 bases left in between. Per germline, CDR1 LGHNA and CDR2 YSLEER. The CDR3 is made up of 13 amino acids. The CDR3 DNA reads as TGCGCCAGCAGCCAAGAAAGAGGAGATACGCAGTATTTT. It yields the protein CASSQERGDTQYF.

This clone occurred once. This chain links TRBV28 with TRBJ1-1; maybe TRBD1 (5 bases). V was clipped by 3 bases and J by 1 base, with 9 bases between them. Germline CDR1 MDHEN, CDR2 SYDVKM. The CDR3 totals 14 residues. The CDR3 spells CASSLRDPNTEAFF. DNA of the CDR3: TGTGCCAGCAGTTTGAGGGACCCGAACACTGAAGCTTTCTTT.

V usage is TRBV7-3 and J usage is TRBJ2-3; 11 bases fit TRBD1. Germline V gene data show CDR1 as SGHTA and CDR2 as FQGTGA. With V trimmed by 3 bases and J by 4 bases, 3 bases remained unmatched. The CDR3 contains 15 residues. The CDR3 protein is CASSFSGQGADTQYF. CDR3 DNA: TGTGCCAGCAGCTTCTCGGGACAGGGGGCAGATACGCAGTATTTT.

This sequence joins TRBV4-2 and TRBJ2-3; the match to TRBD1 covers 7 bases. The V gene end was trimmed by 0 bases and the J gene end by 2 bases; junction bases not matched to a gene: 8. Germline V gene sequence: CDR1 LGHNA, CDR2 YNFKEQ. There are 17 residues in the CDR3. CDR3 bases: TGTGCCAGCAGCCAAGATCATGGGGACAGTTCCACAGATACGCAGTATTTT. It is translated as CASSQDHGDSSTDTQYF.

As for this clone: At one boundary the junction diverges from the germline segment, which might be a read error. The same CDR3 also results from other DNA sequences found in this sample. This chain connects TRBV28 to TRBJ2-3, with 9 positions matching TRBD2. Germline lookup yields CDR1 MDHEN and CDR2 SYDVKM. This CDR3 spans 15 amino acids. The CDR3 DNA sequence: TGTGCTAGCAAACCCCGGACTAGCGGCACAGATACGCAGTATTTT. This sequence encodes CASKPRTSGTDTQYF.

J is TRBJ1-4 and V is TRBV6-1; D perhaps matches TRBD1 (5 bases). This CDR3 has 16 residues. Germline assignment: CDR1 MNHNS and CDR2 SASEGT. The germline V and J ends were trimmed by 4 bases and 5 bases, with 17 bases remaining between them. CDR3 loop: CASSAIPRTGNEKLFF. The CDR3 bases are TGTGCCAGCAGTGCCATACCCCGCACAGGCAATGAAAAACTGTTTTTT.

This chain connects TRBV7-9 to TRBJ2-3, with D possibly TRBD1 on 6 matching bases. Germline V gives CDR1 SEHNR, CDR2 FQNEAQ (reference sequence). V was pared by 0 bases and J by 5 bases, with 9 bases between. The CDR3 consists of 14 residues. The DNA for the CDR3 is TGTGCCAGCAGCTTAGCGGGGGCTAGAGATACGCAGTATTTT. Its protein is CASSLAGARDTQYF.

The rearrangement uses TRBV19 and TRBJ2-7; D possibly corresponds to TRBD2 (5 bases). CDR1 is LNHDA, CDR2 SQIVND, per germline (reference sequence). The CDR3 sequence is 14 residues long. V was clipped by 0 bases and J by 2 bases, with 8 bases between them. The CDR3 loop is CASSIEWGAYEQYF. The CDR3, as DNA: TGTGCCAGTAGTATAGAGTGGGGAGCCTACGAGCAGTACTTC.

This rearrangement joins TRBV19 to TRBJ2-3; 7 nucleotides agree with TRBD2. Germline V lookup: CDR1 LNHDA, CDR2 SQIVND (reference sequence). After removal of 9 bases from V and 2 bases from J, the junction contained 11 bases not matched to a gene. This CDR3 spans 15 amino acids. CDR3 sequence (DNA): TGTGCCAGCCTAGACGGCAGCGGGGTCACAGATACGCAGTATTTT. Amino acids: CASLDGSGVTDTQYF.

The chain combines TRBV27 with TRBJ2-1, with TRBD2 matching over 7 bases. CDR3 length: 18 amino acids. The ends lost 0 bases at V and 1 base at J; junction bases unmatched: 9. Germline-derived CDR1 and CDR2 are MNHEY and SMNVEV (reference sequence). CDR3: CASSLSLLAIGSYNEQFF. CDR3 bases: TGTGCCAGCAGTTTATCCCTACTAGCGATAGGGTCCTACAATGAGCAGTTCTTC.

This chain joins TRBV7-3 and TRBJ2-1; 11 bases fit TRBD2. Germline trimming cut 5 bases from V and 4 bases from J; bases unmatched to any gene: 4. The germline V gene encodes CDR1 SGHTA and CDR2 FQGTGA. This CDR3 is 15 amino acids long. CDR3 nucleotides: TGTGCCAGCAGCCCAACTAGCGGGAGTTACAATGAGCAGTTCTTC. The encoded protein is CASSPTSGSYNEQFF.

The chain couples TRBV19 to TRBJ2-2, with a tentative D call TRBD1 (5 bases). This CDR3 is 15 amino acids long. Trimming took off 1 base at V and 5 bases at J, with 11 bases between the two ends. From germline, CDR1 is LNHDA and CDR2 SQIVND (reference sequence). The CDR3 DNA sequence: TGTGCCAGTAGTATAGGTCAGGGTTCTACCGGGGAGCTGTTTTTT. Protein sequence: CASSIGQGSTGELFF.

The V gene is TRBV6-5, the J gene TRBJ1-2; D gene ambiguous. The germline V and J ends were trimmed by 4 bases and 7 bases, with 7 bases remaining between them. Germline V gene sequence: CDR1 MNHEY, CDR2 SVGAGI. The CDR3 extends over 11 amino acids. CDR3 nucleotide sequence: TGTGCCAGCAGTTCGAAGTCTGGCTACACCTTC. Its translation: CASSSKSGYTF.

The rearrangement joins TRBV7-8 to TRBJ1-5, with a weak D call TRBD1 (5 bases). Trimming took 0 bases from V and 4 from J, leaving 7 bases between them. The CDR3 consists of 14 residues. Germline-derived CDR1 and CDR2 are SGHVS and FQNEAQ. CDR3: CASSLAGGNQPQHF. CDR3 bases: TGTGCCAGCAGCTTAGCGGGGGGTAATCAGCCCCAGCATTTT.

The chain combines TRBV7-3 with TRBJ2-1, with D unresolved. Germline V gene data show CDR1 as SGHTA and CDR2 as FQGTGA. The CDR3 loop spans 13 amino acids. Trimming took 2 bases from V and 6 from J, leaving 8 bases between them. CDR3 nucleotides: TGTGCCAGCAGCTTAGACTTACGCAATGAGCAGTTCTTC. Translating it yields CASSLDLRNEQFF.

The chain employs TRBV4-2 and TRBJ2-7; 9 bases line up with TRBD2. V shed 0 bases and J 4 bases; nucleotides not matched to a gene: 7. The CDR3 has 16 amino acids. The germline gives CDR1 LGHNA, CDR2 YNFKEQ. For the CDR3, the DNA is TGTGCCAGCAGCCAAGATCTAGCGGGGACAGATTACGAGCAGTACTTC. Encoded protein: CASSQDLAGTDYEQYF.

CDR3 region: CASSPSPDPDTQYF. The CDR3 nucleotides are TGTGCCAGCAGCCCCAGCCCGGATCCAGATACGCAGTATTTT. The chain couples TRBV9 to TRBJ2-3, with D hard to call. V lost 4 bases and J 4 bases, leaving 13 bases between the germline ends. This CDR3 is built from 14 residues. CDR1 is SGDLS, CDR2 YYNGEE, per germline.

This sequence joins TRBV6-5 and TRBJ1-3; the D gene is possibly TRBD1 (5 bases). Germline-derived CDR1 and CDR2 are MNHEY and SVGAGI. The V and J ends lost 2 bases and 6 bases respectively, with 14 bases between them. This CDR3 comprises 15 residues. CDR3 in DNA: TGTGCCAGCAGTTACGTTCAAGGGGTTCAAAACACCATATATTTT. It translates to CASSYVQGVQNTIYF.

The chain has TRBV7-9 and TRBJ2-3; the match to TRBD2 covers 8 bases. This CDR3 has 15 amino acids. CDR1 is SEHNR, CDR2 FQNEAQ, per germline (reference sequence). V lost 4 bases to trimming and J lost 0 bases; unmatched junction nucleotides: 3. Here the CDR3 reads CASSSLAGSTDTQYF. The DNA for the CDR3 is TGTGCCAGCAGCTCCCTAGCGGGTAGCACAGATACGCAGTATTTT.

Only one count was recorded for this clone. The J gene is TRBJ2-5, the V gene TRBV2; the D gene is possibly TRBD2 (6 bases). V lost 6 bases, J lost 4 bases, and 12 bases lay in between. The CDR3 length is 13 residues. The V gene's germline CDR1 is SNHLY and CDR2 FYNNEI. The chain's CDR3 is CASSRTEGETQYF. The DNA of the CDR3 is TGTGCCAGCAGCCGGACGGAGGGAGAGACCCAGTACTTC.

CDR3 loop: CASSLVLAGSTDTQYF. The CDR3 nucleotides are TGCGCCAGCAGCTTGGTCCTAGCGGGGAGCACAGATACGCAGTATTTT. The rearrangement links TRBV5-1 to TRBJ2-3, with 9 bases fitting TRBD2. The CDR3 runs to 16 residues. Germline values: CDR1 SGHRS, CDR2 YFSETQ. V shed 0 bases, J shed 0 bases, and the junction held 2 bases outside the gene matches.

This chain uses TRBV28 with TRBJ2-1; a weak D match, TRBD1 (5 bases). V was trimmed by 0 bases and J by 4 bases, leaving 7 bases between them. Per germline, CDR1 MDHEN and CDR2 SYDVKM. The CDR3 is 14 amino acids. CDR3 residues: CASSLWDNYNEQFF. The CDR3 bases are TGTGCCAGCAGTTTATGGGACAATTACAATGAGCAGTTCTTC.

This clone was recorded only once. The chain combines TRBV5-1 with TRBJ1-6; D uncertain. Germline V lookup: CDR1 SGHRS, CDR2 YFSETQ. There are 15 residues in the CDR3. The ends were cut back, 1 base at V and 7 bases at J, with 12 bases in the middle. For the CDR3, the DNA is TGCGCCAGCAGCTTGACGGCAGACCTGAATTCACCCCTCCACTTT. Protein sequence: CASSLTADLNSPLHF.

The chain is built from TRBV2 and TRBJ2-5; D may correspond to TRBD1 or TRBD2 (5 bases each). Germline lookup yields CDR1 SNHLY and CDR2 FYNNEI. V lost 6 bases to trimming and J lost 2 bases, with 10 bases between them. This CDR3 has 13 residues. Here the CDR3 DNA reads TGTGCCAGCAGGGGGACGCAACAAGAGACCCAGTACTTC. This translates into CASRGTQQETQYF.

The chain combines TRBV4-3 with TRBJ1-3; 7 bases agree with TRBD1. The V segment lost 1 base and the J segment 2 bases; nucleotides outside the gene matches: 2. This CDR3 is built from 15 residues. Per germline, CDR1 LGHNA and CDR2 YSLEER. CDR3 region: CASSQAGTAGNTIYF. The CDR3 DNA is TGCGCCAGCAGCCAAGCCGGGACAGCTGGAAACACCATATATTTT.

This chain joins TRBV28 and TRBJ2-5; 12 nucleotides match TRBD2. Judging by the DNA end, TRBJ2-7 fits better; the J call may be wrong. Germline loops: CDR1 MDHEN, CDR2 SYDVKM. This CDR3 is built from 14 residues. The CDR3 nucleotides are TGTGCCAGCAGTTTAACTAGCGGGAGGTACGAGCAGTACTTC. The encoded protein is CASSLTSGRYEQYF.

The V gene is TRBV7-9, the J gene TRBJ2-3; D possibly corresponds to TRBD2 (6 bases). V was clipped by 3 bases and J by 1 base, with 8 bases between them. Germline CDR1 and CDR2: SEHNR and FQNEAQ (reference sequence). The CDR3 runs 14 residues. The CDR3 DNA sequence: TGTGCCAGCAGCTTTTCTAGCGGCACAGATACGCAGTATTTT. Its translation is CASSFSSGTDTQYF.

CDR3 protein: CASGRTDTGELFF. Written as DNA, the CDR3 is TGTGCTAGTGGAAGGACGGACACCGGGGAGCTGTTTTTT. This chain joins TRBV12-5 and TRBJ2-2; D gene uncertain. This CDR3 region has 13 residues. CDR1 and CDR2 (germline): LGHNT, FRNRAP. The germline V and J ends were trimmed by 6 bases and 3 bases, with 8 bases remaining between them.

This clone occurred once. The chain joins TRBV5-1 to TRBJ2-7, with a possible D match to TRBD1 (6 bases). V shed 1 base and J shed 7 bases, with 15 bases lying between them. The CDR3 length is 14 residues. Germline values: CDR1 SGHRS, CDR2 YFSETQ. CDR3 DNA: TGCGCCAGCAGCTTGTGGTACCAGGGGCAGGAGCAGTACTTC. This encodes CASSLWYQGQEQYF.

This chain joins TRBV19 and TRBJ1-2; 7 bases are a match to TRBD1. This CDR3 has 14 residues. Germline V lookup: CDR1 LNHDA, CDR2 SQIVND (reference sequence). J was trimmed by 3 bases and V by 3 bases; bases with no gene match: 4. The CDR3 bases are TGTGCCAGTAGTATGCAGGGGGGGTACTATGGCTACACCTTC. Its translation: CASSMQGGYYGYTF.

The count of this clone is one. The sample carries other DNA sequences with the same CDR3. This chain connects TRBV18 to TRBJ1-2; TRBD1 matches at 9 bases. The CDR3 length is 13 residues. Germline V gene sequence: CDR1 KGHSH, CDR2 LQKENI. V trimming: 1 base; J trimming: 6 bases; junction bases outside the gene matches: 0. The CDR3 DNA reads TGTGCCAGCTCACCACGGACAGGGGATGGCTACACCTTC. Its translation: CASSPRTGDGYTF.